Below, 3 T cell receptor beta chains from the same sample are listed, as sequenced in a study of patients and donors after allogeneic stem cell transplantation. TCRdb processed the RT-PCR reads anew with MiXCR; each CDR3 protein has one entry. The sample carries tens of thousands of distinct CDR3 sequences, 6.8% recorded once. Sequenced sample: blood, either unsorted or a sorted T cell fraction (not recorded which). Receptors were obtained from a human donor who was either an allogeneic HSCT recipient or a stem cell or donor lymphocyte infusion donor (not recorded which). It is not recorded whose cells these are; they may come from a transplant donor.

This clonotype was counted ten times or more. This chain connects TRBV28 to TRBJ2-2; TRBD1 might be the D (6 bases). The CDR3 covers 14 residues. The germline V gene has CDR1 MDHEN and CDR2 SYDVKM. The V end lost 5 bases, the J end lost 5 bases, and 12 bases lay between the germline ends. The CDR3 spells CASSRSTGTGELFF. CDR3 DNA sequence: TGTGCCAGCAGTCGATCAACAGGGACCGGGGAGCTGTTTTTT.

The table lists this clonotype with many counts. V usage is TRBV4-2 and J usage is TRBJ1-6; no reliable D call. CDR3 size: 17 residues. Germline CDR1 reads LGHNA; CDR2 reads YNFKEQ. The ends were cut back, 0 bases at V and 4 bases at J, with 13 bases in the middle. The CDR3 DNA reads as TGTGCCAGCAGCCAAGAGCCGGATATAGGTTATAATTCACCCCTCCACTTT. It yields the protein CASSQEPDIGYNSPLHF.

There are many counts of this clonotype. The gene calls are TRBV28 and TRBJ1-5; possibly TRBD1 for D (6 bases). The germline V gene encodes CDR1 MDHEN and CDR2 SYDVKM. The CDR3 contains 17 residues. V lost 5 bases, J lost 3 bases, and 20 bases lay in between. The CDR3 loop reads CASSADIGQGLNQPQHF. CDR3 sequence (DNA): TGTGCCAGCAGTGCCGATATCGGGCAGGGGCTCAATCAGCCCCAGCATTTT.